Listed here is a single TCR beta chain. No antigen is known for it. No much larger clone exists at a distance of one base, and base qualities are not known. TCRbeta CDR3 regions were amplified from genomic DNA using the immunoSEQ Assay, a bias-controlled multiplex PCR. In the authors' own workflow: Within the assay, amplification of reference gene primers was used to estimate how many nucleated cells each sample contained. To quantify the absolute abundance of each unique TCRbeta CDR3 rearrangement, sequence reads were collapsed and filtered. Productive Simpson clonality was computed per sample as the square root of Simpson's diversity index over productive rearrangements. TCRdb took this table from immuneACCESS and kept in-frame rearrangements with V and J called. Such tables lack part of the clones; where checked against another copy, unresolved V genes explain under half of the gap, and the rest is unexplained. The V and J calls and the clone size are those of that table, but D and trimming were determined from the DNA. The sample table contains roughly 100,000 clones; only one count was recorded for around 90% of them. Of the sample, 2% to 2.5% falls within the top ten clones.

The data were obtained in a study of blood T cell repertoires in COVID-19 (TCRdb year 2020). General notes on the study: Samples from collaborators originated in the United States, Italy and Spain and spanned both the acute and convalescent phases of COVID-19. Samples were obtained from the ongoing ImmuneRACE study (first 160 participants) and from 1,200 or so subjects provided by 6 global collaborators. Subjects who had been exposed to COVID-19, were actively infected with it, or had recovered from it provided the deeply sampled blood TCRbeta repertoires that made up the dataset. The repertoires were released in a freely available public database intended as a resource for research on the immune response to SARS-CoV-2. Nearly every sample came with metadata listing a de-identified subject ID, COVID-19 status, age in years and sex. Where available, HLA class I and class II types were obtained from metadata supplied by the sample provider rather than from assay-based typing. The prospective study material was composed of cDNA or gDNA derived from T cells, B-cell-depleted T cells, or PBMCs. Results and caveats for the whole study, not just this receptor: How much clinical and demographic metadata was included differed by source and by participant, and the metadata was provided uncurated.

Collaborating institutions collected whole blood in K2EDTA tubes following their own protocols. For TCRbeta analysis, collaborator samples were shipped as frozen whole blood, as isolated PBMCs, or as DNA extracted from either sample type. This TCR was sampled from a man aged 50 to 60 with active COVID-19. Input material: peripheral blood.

The DNA reads TGTGCTAGTGGTTTGAACAGGGCCTACTATGGCTACACCTTC. Its amino acids are CASGLNRAYYGYTF. The rearranged segments are TRBV12-5 and TRBJ1-2; a weak D assignment points to TRBD1 (6 bases agree). The CDR3 holds 14 amino acids from the cysteine to the phenylalanine. Only CDR3 DNA remains: 42 bases, in frame from the first base. Trimming costs V 2 bases and J 3 bases, and their ends lie 10 bases apart. The germline V gene sets CDR1 to LGHNT and CDR2 to FRNRAP.